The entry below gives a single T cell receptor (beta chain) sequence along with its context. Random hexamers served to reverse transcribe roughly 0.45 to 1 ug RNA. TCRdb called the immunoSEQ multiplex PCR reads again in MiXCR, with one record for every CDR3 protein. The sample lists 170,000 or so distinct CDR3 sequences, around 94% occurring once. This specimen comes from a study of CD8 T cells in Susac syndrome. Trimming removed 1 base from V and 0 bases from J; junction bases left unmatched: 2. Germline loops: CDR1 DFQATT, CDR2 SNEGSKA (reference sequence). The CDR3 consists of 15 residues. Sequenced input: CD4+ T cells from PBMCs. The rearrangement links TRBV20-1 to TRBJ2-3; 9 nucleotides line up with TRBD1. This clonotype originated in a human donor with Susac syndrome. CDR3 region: CSARGTGASTDTQYF. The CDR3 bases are TGCAGTGCTAGAGGGACAGGGGCGAGCACAGATACGCAGTATTTT.